The 15 T cell receptor beta chains in this list originate from one sample, sequenced in a study of blood T cell repertoires in COVID-19. Clones were sequenced by immunoSEQ multiplex PCR, and TCRdb holds only the in-frame ones, with some missing. The top ten clones hold approximately 22% of a sample with around 150,000 clones, about 80% of them seen once. The sequenced sample consisted of peripheral blood. These receptors were collected from an elderly woman with acute or convalescent COVID-19.

The chain uses TRBV5-1 and TRBJ2-3; 8 nucleotides agree with TRBD2. CDR1 SGHRS and CDR2 YFSETQ come from the germline V gene. This CDR3 spans 15 amino acids. Trimming removed 7 bases from V and 4 bases from J; junction bases left unmatched: 11. CDR3 residues: CASAQLAVGPDTQYF. The DNA of the CDR3 is TGCGCCAGCGCCCAACTAGCGGTAGGCCCAGATACGCAGTATTTT.

This sequence joins TRBV19 and TRBJ1-1; weak D call: TRBD1 (5 bases). CDR1 and CDR2 from the germline V gene are LNHDA and SQIVND (reference sequence). Trimming took 8 bases from V and 11 from J, leaving 9 bases between them. The CDR3 extends over 9 amino acids. The DNA for the CDR3 is TGTGCCAGTGGGGCGACGGCTTTCTTT. This encodes CASGATAFF.

This clone was seen only a few times. The chain has TRBV29-1 and TRBJ2-1; D not certain. This CDR3 region has 10 residues. From germline, CDR1 is SQVTM and CDR2 ANQGSEA. Trimming cost V 5 bases and J 8 bases, with 7 bases left between them. The CDR3 sequence: CSVSSDEQFF. The CDR3 coding sequence is TGCAGCGTTTCGTCGGATGAGCAGTTCTTC.

V gene TRBV21-1 combines with J gene TRBJ1-2; the table's D call TRBD1 went unverified against the DNA. TRBV21-1 has pseudogene status. There are 16 residues in the CDR3. CDR3 region: CASSWDRGQAGYGYTF. The CDR3 DNA sequence: TGTGCCAGCAGCTGGGACAGGGGGCAGGCGGGCTATGGCTACACCTTC.

This clone appeared a few times. The chain recombines TRBV19 with TRBJ2-1; weak D call: TRBD2 (6 bases). The CDR3 extends over 14 amino acids. Germline V gene data show CDR1 as LNHDA and CDR2 as SQIVND (reference sequence). V was trimmed by 4 bases and J by 10 bases, leaving 17 bases between them. CDR3 sequence: CASSRGTRGEEQFF. CDR3 in DNA: TGTGCCAGTAGTAGGGGGACTCGTGGCGAAGAGCAGTTCTTC.

This rearrangement joins TRBV5-1 to TRBJ2-2, with unresolved D. V gave up 1 base and J gave up 3 bases, with 4 bases separating them. This CDR3 has 13 amino acids. Germline V lookup: CDR1 SGHRS, CDR2 YFSETQ. The CDR3 DNA reads as TGCGCCAGCAGCTTGTCGGACACCGGGGAGCTGTTTTTT. This encodes CASSLSDTGELFF.

This chain joins TRBV7-6 and TRBJ2-2; TRBD2 agrees at 13 bases. The J segment lost 4 bases and the V segment lost 2 bases, leaving 10 bases of the junction unmatched. Germline CDR1 and CDR2: SGHVS and FNYEAQ. The CDR3 totals 19 residues. The CDR3 loop is CASSLWLDRLAGGTGELFF. In DNA, the CDR3 is TGTGCCAGCAGCTTATGGCTCGACAGACTAGCGGGAGGCACCGGGGAGCTGTTTTTT.

The genes are TRBV20-1 and TRBJ1-5; no definite D call. This CDR3 contains 13 residues. V lost 3 bases to trimming and J lost 5 bases, with 11 bases between them. Germline CDR1 DFQATT, CDR2 SNEGSKA (reference sequence). The CDR3 spells CSASTESYQPQHF. Written as DNA, the CDR3 is TGCAGTGCTAGTACAGAGAGCTATCAGCCCCAGCATTTT.

The chain has TRBV7-9 and TRBJ2-3, with TRBD2 matching over 7 bases. This CDR3 has 16 amino acids. Germline V gene lookup returns CDR1 SEHNR and CDR2 FQNEAQ (reference sequence). With V trimmed by 1 base and J by 2 bases, 6 bases remained unmatched. The CDR3 nucleotides are TGTGCCAGCAGCTTAGGAGGCGGGAGTTACACAGATACGCAGTATTTT. Translating gives CASSLGGGSYTDTQYF.

The J gene is TRBJ1-2, the V gene TRBV19; D is possibly TRBD1 (5 bases). This CDR3 has 13 amino acids. Looked up from germline, CDR1 is LNHDA and CDR2 is SQIVND (reference sequence). V lost 5 bases, J lost 4 bases, and 11 bases lay in between. CDR3 protein: CASSLRTTYGYTF. DNA of the CDR3: TGTGCCAGTAGTCTCCGGACAACCTATGGCTACACCTTC.

This clone came up a few times. This chain links TRBV11-3 with TRBJ2-7; D gene uncertain. This CDR3 region has 14 residues. The germline V gene encodes CDR1 SGHNT and CDR2 YENEEA. V was cut by 1 base and J by 2 bases, with 9 bases left in between. CDR3 DNA sequence: TGTGCCAGCAGCTTAGGTTCTCCTGCCTACGAGCAGTACTTC. It encodes CASSLGSPAYEQYF.

J is TRBJ2-6 and V is TRBV7-2; D possibly corresponds to TRBD1 (6 bases). This CDR3 contains 15 residues. Trimming cost V 4 bases and J 4 bases, with 11 bases left between them. The V gene's germline CDR1 is SGHTA and CDR2 FQGNSA. The CDR3 loop reads CASSWTVTGANVLTF. As DNA, the CDR3 is TGTGCCAGCAGCTGGACAGTAACCGGGGCCAACGTCCTGACTTTC.

The rearrangement joins TRBV6-5 to TRBJ2-1, with 8 bases fitting TRBD2. V was clipped by 0 bases and J by 2 bases; unmatched bases: 0. CDR1 MNHEY and CDR2 SVGAGI come from the germline V gene. CDR3 length: 15 amino acids. CDR3 residues: CASSYSRGAYNEQFF. The DNA of the CDR3 is TGTGCCAGCAGTTACTCGCGGGGGGCCTACAATGAGCAGTTCTTC.

V and J are TRBV5-4 and TRBJ1-2; 10 positions agree with TRBD1. CDR3 size: 15 residues. After removal of 3 bases from V and 3 bases from J, the junction contained 5 bases not matched to a gene. Germline-derived CDR1 and CDR2 are SGHNT and YYREEE (reference sequence). This CDR3 reads CASSSGQGEYYGYTF. In DNA, the CDR3 is TGTGCCAGCAGCTCAGGACAGGGGGAATACTATGGCTACACCTTC.

The chain links TRBV13 to TRBJ2-3, with 8 bases identical to TRBD2. Germline loops: CDR1 PRHDT, CDR2 FYEKMQ (reference sequence). V lost 2 bases, J lost 4 bases, and 11 bases stayed unmatched. This CDR3 spans 17 amino acids. In DNA, the CDR3 is TGTGCCAGCAGCTTAAATGGAGGGACTAGTAATCCAGATACGCAGTATTTT. Translating gives CASSLNGGTSNPDTQYF. Together with reference TRBV13 and TRBJ2-3, the CDR3 gives the full variable domain: AAGVIQSPRHLIKEKRETATLKCYPIPRHDTVYWYQQGPGQDPQFLISFYEKMQSDKGSIPDRFSAQQFSDYHSELNMSSLELGDSALYFCASSLNGGTSNPDTQYFGPGTRLTVL.